The rows below give T cell receptor beta chains drawn from one sample of a study of blood T cell repertoires in COVID-19. The method was immunoSEQ multiplex PCR; TCRdb's version includes in-frame clones alone and lacks a portion of them. This table holds over 45,000 clones, 75% to 85% found once. Source material: peripheral blood. Source of these receptors: a man aged 60-69 years with acute or convalescent COVID-19. The CDR3 runs from the conserved cysteine through the conserved F or W. D genes are given only for firm matches. The size entry is marked missing in some rows and otherwise reads once, few, many or a size class.

clone_size: NA; j_call: TRBJ2-7; v_call: TRBV3-1/TRBV3-2; d_call: NA; cdr3_nt: TGTGCCAGCAGCCACCAGGGTGGCGAGCAGTACTTC; cdr3_aa: CASSHQGGEQYF
clone_size: NA; j_call: TRBJ1-1; v_call: TRBV10-3; d_call: TRBD1; cdr3_nt: TGTGCCACCCGGGGACAGGGGGCGCTGGACACTGAAGCTTTCTTT; cdr3_aa: CATRGQGALDTEAFF
clone_size: NA; j_call: TRBJ2-5; v_call: TRBV5-6; d_call: NA; cdr3_nt: TGTGCCAGCACCCGTCTGCGGGGAGAGACCCAGTACTTC; cdr3_aa: CASTRLRGETQYF
clone_size: NA; j_call: TRBJ2-7; v_call: TRBV10-3; d_call: TRBD1; cdr3_nt: TGTGCCATCGGAGCAACAGGGGTCGAGCAGTACTTC; cdr3_aa: CAIGATGVEQYF
clone_size: NA; j_call: TRBJ1-5; v_call: TRBV6-1; d_call: NA; cdr3_nt: TGTGCCAGCAGTGGTTATACTTATAAGGGCGGGCAGCCCCAGCATTTT; cdr3_aa: CASSGYTYKGGQPQHF
clone_size: few; j_call: TRBJ1-4; v_call: TRBV2; d_call: TRBD1; cdr3_nt: TGTGCCAGCAGGGTTACGGGACAGAGGGATGAAAAACTGTTTTTT; cdr3_aa: CASRVTGQRDEKLFF
clone_size: once; j_call: TRBJ2-2; v_call: TRBV7-3; d_call: TRBD2; cdr3_nt: TGTGCCAGCAGGAGCGGGGGAGGCACCGGGGAGCTGTTTTTT; cdr3_aa: CASRSGGGTGELFF
clone_size: NA; j_call: TRBJ1-2; v_call: TRBV7-9; d_call: NA; cdr3_nt: TGTGCCAGCAGTTACACCGGGTCCCCGGGATCTGGCTACACCTTC; cdr3_aa: CASSYTGSPGSGYTF
clone_size: NA; j_call: TRBJ2-1; v_call: TRBV24-1; d_call: TRBD1; cdr3_nt: TGTGCCACCCGAGGGACAGGCTCCTACAATGAGCAGTTCTTC; cdr3_aa: CATRGTGSYNEQFF
clone_size: NA; j_call: TRBJ1-5; v_call: TRBV12-3/TRBV12-4; d_call: NA; cdr3_nt: TGTGCCAGCAGTCGAGGCCCCAATCAGCCCCAGCATTTT; cdr3_aa: CASSRGPNQPQHF
clone_size: few; j_call: TRBJ1-2; v_call: TRBV9; d_call: NA; cdr3_nt: TGTGCCAGCAGCACTGAAGCGCAATATGGCTACACCTTC; cdr3_aa: CASSTEAQYGYTF
clone_size: NA; j_call: TRBJ1-2; v_call: TRBV5-1; d_call: TRBD1; cdr3_nt: TGCGCCAGCAGCTTGGGGCCAGGGGGCTCCGAATTTCGTGATGGCTACACCTTC; cdr3_aa: CASSLGPGGSEFRDGYTF
clone_size: NA; j_call: TRBJ2-7; v_call: TRBV5-4; d_call: NA; cdr3_nt: TGTGCCAGCAACCCCGGGGGTAGGAGCTCCTACGAGCAGTACTTC; cdr3_aa: CASNPGGRSSYEQYF
clone_size: NA; j_call: TRBJ1-2; v_call: TRBV15; d_call: TRBD1; cdr3_nt: TGTGCCACCAGCAGAGATGGGACAGGGGGCGCTTCCAACTATGGCTACACCTTC; cdr3_aa: CATSRDGTGGASNYGYTF
clone_size: once; j_call: TRBJ2-5; v_call: TRBV12-3/TRBV12-4; d_call: TRBD1; cdr3_nt: TGTGCCAGCAGAACAGGGGGGGAGACCCAGTACTTC; cdr3_aa: CASRTGGETQYF
clone_size: NA; j_call: TRBJ2-1; v_call: TRBV9; d_call: NA; cdr3_nt: TGTGCCAGCAGCGTATTAAACAGGGATGAGCAGTTCTTC; cdr3_aa: CASSVLNRDEQFF
clone_size: many; j_call: TRBJ1-1; v_call: TRBV6-7; d_call: TRBD1; cdr3_nt: TGTGCCAGCAGTTACACAGGGGGCACTGAAGCTTTCTTT; cdr3_aa: CASSYTGGTEAFF
clone_size: NA; j_call: TRBJ1-2; v_call: TRBV30; d_call: NA; cdr3_nt: TGTGCCTGGAGCCGACAGAGCCTAGGCTACACCTTC; cdr3_aa: CAWSRQSLGYTF
clone_size: NA; j_call: TRBJ1-2; v_call: TRBV28; d_call: NA; cdr3_nt: TGTGCCAGCCGTGAACAGGGATTCTCCTATGGCTACACCTTC; cdr3_aa: CASREQGFSYGYTF
clone_size: NA; j_call: TRBJ2-6; v_call: TRBV12-3/TRBV12-4; d_call: NA; cdr3_nt: TGTGTACACACCCGAGGGGCCAACGTCCTGACTTTC; cdr3_aa: CVHTRGANVLTF
clone_size: NA; j_call: TRBJ2-5; v_call: TRBV12-5; d_call: TRBD2; cdr3_nt: TGTGCTAGTGGCCTAGCGGGGGGAGAGACCCAGTACTTC; cdr3_aa: CASGLAGGETQYF
clone_size: NA; j_call: TRBJ1-6; v_call: TRBV19; d_call: TRBD1; cdr3_nt: TGTGCCAGTAGTATACAGGGGGCCAATTCACCCCTCCACTTT; cdr3_aa: CASSIQGANSPLHF
clone_size: few; j_call: TRBJ1-3; v_call: TRBV2; d_call: TRBD1; cdr3_nt: TGTGCCAGCAAAAGAGTAAGGACAGGTGGAGGTGTTGGAAACACCATATATTTT; cdr3_aa: CASKRVRTGGGVGNTIYF
clone_size: NA; j_call: TRBJ2-5; v_call: TRBV12-3/TRBV12-4; d_call: NA; cdr3_nt: TGTGCCAGCAGTTCCAGGACTATGGAGACCCAGTACTTC; cdr3_aa: CASSSRTMETQYF
clone_size: NA; j_call: TRBJ2-5; v_call: TRBV7-3; d_call: NA; cdr3_nt: TGTGCCAGCAGTCGGAATTACGGGGGCCAAGAGACCCAGTACTTC; cdr3_aa: CASSRNYGGQETQYF
clone_size: once; j_call: TRBJ2-7; v_call: TRBV27; d_call: TRBD1; cdr3_nt: TGTGCCAGCAGTAAACCGGGACAGAAAAGCTCCTACGAGCAGTACTTC; cdr3_aa: CASSKPGQKSSYEQYF
clone_size: NA; j_call: TRBJ2-7; v_call: TRBV5-1; d_call: NA; cdr3_nt: TGCGCCAGCAGCTTTGATGCACTTTCCTACGAGCAGTACTTC; cdr3_aa: CASSFDALSYEQYF
clone_size: NA; j_call: TRBJ2-5; v_call: TRBV2; d_call: TRBD2; cdr3_nt: TGTGCCAGCAGTCGACTAGCGGGGGGGCCAGAGACCCAGTACTTC; cdr3_aa: CASSRLAGGPETQYF
clone_size: NA; j_call: TRBJ2-1; v_call: TRBV19; d_call: NA; cdr3_nt: TGTGCCAGTAGTGGCAGGGCCAATGAGCAGTTCTTC; cdr3_aa: CASSGRANEQFF
clone_size: NA; j_call: TRBJ2-7; v_call: TRBV9; d_call: NA; cdr3_nt: TGTGCCAGCAGCGCCGCCAGGGGCGTAGGGGACGAGCAGTACTTC; cdr3_aa: CASSAARGVGDEQYF
clone_size: NA; j_call: TRBJ1-5; v_call: TRBV30; d_call: TRBD1; cdr3_nt: TGTGCCTGGAGAGAGGGACAGCCCAATCAGCCCCAGCATTTT; cdr3_aa: CAWREGQPNQPQHF
clone_size: NA; j_call: TRBJ1-1; v_call: TRBV11-2; d_call: TRBD1; cdr3_nt: TGTGCCAGCAGACGGGTGGGCAGGGGGGAGACTGAAGCTTTCTTT; cdr3_aa: CASRRVGRGETEAFF
clone_size: NA; j_call: TRBJ1-1; v_call: TRBV24-1; d_call: TRBD1; cdr3_nt: TGTGCCACCAGTGACGCGCGGGGGACAGGGTTAGGAGAAGCTTTCTTT; cdr3_aa: CATSDARGTGLGEAFF
clone_size: NA; j_call: TRBJ2-7; v_call: TRBV3-1/TRBV3-2; d_call: NA; cdr3_nt: TGTGCCAGCAGCCAAGGCACTCTGGCCTACGAGCAGTACTTC; cdr3_aa: CASSQGTLAYEQYF
clone_size: NA; j_call: TRBJ1-1; v_call: TRBV12-3/TRBV12-4; d_call: NA; cdr3_nt: TGTGCCAGCAGCACCGGGGACTTCCCATCCTTT; cdr3_aa: CASSTGDFPSF
clone_size: NA; j_call: TRBJ1-1; v_call: TRBV4-1; d_call: NA; cdr3_nt: TGCGCCAGCAGCCAGCCCAACAGGGAGGGAGGAGCTTTCTTT; cdr3_aa: CASSQPNREGGAFF
clone_size: NA; j_call: TRBJ2-3; v_call: TRBV3-1/TRBV3-2; d_call: TRBD2; cdr3_nt: TGTGCCAGCAGCCAGACTAGCGGGGGTAGGGCAGATACGCAGTATTTT; cdr3_aa: CASSQTSGGRADTQYF
clone_size: NA; j_call: TRBJ2-3; v_call: TRBV24-1; d_call: NA; cdr3_nt: TGTGCCACCAGTGACCCCCTAGCCGGGAGCACAGATACGCAGTATTTT; cdr3_aa: CATSDPLAGSTDTQYF
clone_size: NA; j_call: TRBJ2-7; v_call: TRBV18; d_call: TRBD2; cdr3_nt: TGTGCCAGCTCACCTCCTAGCGGGGATACCTACGAGCAGTACTTC; cdr3_aa: CASSPPSGDTYEQYF
clone_size: NA; j_call: TRBJ2-7; v_call: TRBV7-9; d_call: NA; cdr3_nt: TGTGCCAGCAGCCAAGTGGGGCGGCAGGGCTACGAGCAGTACTTC; cdr3_aa: CASSQVGRQGYEQYF
clone_size: NA; j_call: TRBJ2-1; v_call: TRBV28; d_call: NA; cdr3_nt: TGTGCCAGCAGTTTATCTGGGGGGGCGCAAGGTGAGCAGTTCTTC; cdr3_aa: CASSLSGGAQGEQFF
clone_size: NA; j_call: TRBJ1-5; v_call: TRBV2; d_call: TRBD1; cdr3_nt: TGTGCCAGCAGTGCCGGGACAGGGGTTGGTCAGCCCCAGCATTTT; cdr3_aa: CASSAGTGVGQPQHF
clone_size: NA; j_call: TRBJ2-3; v_call: TRBV5-4; d_call: TRBD2; cdr3_nt: TGTGCCAGCAGCTCCCCTAGACTAGCTAATACGCAGTATTTT; cdr3_aa: CASSSPRLANTQYF
clone_size: NA; j_call: TRBJ2-2; v_call: TRBV9; d_call: TRBD1; cdr3_nt: TGTGCCAGCAGTACTACCAACCATCCGGGACAGGGACTTACCGGGGAGCTGTTTTTT; cdr3_aa: CASSTTNHPGQGLTGELFF
clone_size: NA; j_call: TRBJ2-5; v_call: TRBV10-3; d_call: NA; cdr3_nt: TGTGCCATCAGTGAGTCGGCTCAAGAGACCCAGTACTTC; cdr3_aa: CAISESAQETQYF
clone_size: NA; j_call: TRBJ2-1; v_call: TRBV1; d_call: NA; cdr3_nt: TGCACCAGCAGCCAAGACGGGGGGGCCAATGAGCAGTTCTTC; cdr3_aa: CTSSQDGGANEQFF
clone_size: NA; j_call: TRBJ2-1; v_call: TRBV9; d_call: TRBD2; cdr3_nt: TGTGCCAGCAGCGTGAGCGGGGGGTACTCCTACAATGAGCAGTTCTTC; cdr3_aa: CASSVSGGYSYNEQFF
clone_size: NA; j_call: TRBJ1-2; v_call: TRBV6-1; d_call: NA; cdr3_nt: TGTGCCAGCAGTGAATTAGTCTATGGCTACACCTTC; cdr3_aa: CASSELVYGYTF
clone_size: once; j_call: TRBJ2-2; v_call: TRBV18; d_call: TRBD1; cdr3_nt: TGTGCCAGCTCACCGGACAGGGCGGTCGGGGAGCTGTTTTTT; cdr3_aa: CASSPDRAVGELFF
clone_size: NA; j_call: TRBJ2-7; v_call: TRBV19; d_call: NA; cdr3_nt: TGTGCCAGTAGTATTTCCAGCGGCTCCTACGAGCAGTACTTC; cdr3_aa: CASSISSGSYEQYF
clone_size: NA; j_call: TRBJ1-6; v_call: TRBV11-3; d_call: NA; cdr3_nt: TGTGCCAGCAGCCGAGACAGCTCCTATAATTCACCCCTCCACTTT; cdr3_aa: CASSRDSSYNSPLHF
clone_size: few; j_call: TRBJ1-5; v_call: TRBV19; d_call: TRBD1; cdr3_nt: TGTGCCAGTGGGCACCCGGGACAGGGGCATCAGCCCCAGCATTTT; cdr3_aa: CASGHPGQGHQPQHF